This T cell receptor (beta chain) appears in the sequencing data of a study of siplizumab effects on memory and regulatory T cells. Repertoires were generated with immunoSEQ multiplex PCR, while TCRdb's copy carries only in-frame clones and drops some. The sample includes some 96,000 clones, less than 95% seen only once; the top ten take 1% to 1.5%. The CDR3 is 12 residues long. Germline-derived CDR1 and CDR2 are WNHNN and SYGVQD (reference sequence). Trimming stripped 4 bases from V and 3 bases from J, with 5 bases between. The sequence was collected from a human donor in good health. The V call is TRBV10-1, the J call TRBJ2-3; D call uncertain. Specimen: non-Treg CD4+ T cells sorted from blood. The CDR3 DNA follows: TGCGCCAGCAGTGTGGGGACAGATACGCAGTATTTT. Translating gives CASSVGTDTQYF.